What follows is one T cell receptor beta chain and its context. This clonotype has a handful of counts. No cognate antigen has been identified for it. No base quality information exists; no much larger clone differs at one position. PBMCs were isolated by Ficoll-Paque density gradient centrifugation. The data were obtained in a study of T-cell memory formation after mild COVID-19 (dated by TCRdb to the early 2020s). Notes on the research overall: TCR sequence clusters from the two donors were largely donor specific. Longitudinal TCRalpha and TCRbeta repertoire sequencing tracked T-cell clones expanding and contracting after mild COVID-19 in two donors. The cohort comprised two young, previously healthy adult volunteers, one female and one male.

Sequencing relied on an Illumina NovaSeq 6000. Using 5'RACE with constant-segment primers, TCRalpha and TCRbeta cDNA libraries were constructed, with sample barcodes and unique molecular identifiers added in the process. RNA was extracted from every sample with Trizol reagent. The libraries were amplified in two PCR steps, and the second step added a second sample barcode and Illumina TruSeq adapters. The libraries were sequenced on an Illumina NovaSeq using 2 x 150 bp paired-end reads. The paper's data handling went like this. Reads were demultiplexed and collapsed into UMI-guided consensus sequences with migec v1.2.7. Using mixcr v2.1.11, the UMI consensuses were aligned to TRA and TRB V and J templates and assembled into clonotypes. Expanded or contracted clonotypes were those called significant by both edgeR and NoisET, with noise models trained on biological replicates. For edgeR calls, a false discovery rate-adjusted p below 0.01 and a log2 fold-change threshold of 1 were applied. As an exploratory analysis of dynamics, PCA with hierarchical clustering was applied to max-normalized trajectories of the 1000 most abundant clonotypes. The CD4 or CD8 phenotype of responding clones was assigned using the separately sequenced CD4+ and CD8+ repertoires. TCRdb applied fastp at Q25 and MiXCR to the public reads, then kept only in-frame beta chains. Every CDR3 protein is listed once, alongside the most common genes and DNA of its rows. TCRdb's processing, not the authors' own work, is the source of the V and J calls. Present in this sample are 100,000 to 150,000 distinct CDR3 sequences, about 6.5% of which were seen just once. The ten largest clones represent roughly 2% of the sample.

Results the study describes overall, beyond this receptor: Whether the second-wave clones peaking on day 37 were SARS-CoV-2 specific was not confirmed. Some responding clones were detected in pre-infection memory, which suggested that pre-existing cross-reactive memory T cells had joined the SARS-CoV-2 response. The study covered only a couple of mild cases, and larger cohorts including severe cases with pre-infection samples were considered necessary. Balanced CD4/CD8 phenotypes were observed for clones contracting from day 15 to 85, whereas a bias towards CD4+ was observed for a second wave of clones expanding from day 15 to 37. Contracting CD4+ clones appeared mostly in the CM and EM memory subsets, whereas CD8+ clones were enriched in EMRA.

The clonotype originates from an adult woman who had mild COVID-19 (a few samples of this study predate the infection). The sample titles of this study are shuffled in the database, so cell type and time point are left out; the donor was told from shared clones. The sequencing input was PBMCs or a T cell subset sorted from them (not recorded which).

The CDR3 reads as follows: CASGSSDPSSYNEQFF. The DNA is TGTGCCAGCGGGAGTTCGGATCCGAGCTCCTACAATGAGCAGTTCTTC. Here the chain combines TRBV21-1 and TRBJ2-1; the D segment call TRBD2 is taken from the table without a DNA check. TRBV21-1 is designated a pseudogene. CDR3 length: 16 amino acids, cysteine to phenylalanine. Only the CDR3 DNA stays, 48 bases, in frame from base 1.